This TCR beta chain was captured in a study of cytomegalovirus exposure and HLA in healthy donors. Points on this clone: Its antigen is not known.

Study-level results: Follow-up analysis later connected one missense variant in DCLRE1C with trimming of TCR beta V- and J-genes. Researchers counted approximately 160 TCR beta chains as cytomegalovirus-associated. A reported reduction in N-insertions relative to the 666-donor mean was seen in an Asian-associated ancestry cluster in a later analysis.

Vbeta (60) and Jbeta (13) primers were used in the PCR. The assay was immunoSEQ multiplex PCR, and TCRdb's table has in-frame clones only and misses some. The sample contains 130,000 to 150,000 clones, roughly four fifths of which appear only once. Source material: PBMCs. The receptor's source is a woman between 45 and 60 years old in good health and CMV-seronegative.

CDR3 amino acids: CASSQSGGASETQYF. The CDR3 DNA reads TGCGCCAGCAGCCAATCAGGGGGCGCGTCGGAGACCCAGTACTTC. The rearrangement joins TRBV4-1 to TRBJ2-5, with 8 positions matching TRBD1. This CDR3 spans 15 amino acids. The V segment lost 2 bases and the J segment 5 bases; nucleotides outside the gene matches: 7. Germline V lookup: CDR1 MGHRA, CDR2 YSYEKL.